The next 21 T cell receptor beta chains were all read from a single sample in a study of early T cells in non-severe SARS-CoV-2 infection. TCRdb reprocessed the 5' RACE reads with MiXCR, giving one entry per CDR3 protein. The table has over 60,000 distinct CDR3 sequences, about 12% seen once. Source material: whole blood. The receptors derive from an adult who was a healthcare worker with PCR-confirmed SARS-CoV-2 infection or an uninfected control (not recorded which).

The rearrangement joins TRBV4-1 to TRBJ2-5, with a weak D call TRBD2 (5 bases). The length of the CDR3 is 14 residues. Germline CDR1 is MGHRA and CDR2 is YSYEKL. Trimming removed 1 base from V and 10 bases from J, with 16 bases in between. CDR3 loop: CASSQGPTGGGQYF. The CDR3, as DNA: TGCGCCAGCAGCCAAGGACCCACCGGAGGAGGCCAGTACTTC.

The chain employs TRBV10-3 and TRBJ2-7; 10 nucleotides line up with TRBD1. After removal of 8 bases from V and 2 bases from J, the junction contained 0 bases not matched to a gene. The germline V gene has CDR1 ENHRY and CDR2 SYGVKD. The CDR3 loop spans 12 amino acids. The chain's CDR3 is CAIGQGAYEQYF. In DNA, the CDR3 is TGTGCCATCGGACAGGGGGCCTACGAGCAGTACTTC.

This clonotype has only a few counts. V is TRBV27 and J is TRBJ1-2, with D possibly matching TRBD1 (5 bases). Germline V CDR1 and CDR2: MNHEY, SMNVEV (reference sequence). Trimming removed 3 bases at V and 5 bases at J, with 7 bases between. The CDR3 extends over 12 amino acids. The CDR3 nucleotides read TGTGCCAGCAGTTTCACAGGATATGGCTACACCTTC. Protein product: CASSFTGYGYTF.

This clonotype was recorded a few times. The rearrangement links TRBV7-2 to TRBJ2-5, with D possibly matching TRBD2 (5 bases). V lost 3 bases and J lost 2, with 10 bases in between. The CDR3 contains 14 residues. Germline CDR1 SGHTA, CDR2 FQGNSA. As DNA, the CDR3 is TGTGCCAGCAGCTTTTCAGAGGGACAAGAGACCCAGTACTTC. Its protein is CASSFSEGQETQYF. The full variable domain, in which reference TRBV7-2 and TRBJ2-5 provide the parts outside the CDR3, is GAGVSQSPSNKVTEKGKDVELRCDPISGHTALYWYRQSLGQGLEFLIYFQGNSAPDKSGLPSDRFSAERTGGSVSTLTIQRTQQEDSAVYLCASSFSEGQETQYFGPGTRLLVL.

This rearrangement joins TRBV4-2 to TRBJ2-1; D possibly corresponds to TRBD2 (5 bases). This CDR3 contains 17 residues. Trimming left V 0 bases short and J 1 base short, with 13 bases between. From germline, CDR1 is LGHNA and CDR2 YNFKEQ. The CDR3 DNA sequence: TGTGCCAGCAGCCAAGAAGGCTCGAGCGGTTCCTACAATGAGCAGTTCTTC. Translating gives CASSQEGSSGSYNEQFF.

This clonotype has a count of ten or more. The CDR3 is CASSIWGTSNQPQHF. CDR3 in DNA: TGTGCCAGTAGTATATGGGGGACGAGCAATCAGCCCCAGCATTTT. This rearrangement joins TRBV19 to TRBJ1-5, with a weak D call TRBD1 (5 bases). The V gene lost 2 bases and the J gene lost 1 base, with 9 bases spanning the gap. Germline V lookup: CDR1 LNHDA, CDR2 SQIVND (reference sequence). The CDR3 extends over 15 amino acids.

CDR3 loop: CASSLGTSGDPEETQYF. In nucleotides, the CDR3 is TGTGCCAGCAGCTTAGGGACTAGCGGGGACCCAGAAGAGACCCAGTACTTC. V usage is TRBV11-2 and J usage is TRBJ2-5, with TRBD2 matching 12 bases. The CDR3 spans 17 residues. CDR1 and CDR2 from the germline V gene are SGHAT and FQNNGV. J was trimmed by 3 bases and V by 1 base; bases with no gene match: 6.

This clonotype has at least ten counts. The rearrangement links TRBV6-5 to TRBJ2-7; D unclear. Trimming shortened V by 4 bases and J by 0 bases, and 7 bases separated the two germline ends. Germline CDR1 MNHEY, CDR2 SVGAGI. This CDR3 is built from 13 residues. The CDR3 DNA reads as TGTGCCAGCAGTTCCCGGGCCTCCTACGAGCAGTACTTC. As protein: CASSSRASYEQYF.

In this sample, this clonotype turned up many times. The V gene is TRBV29-1, the J gene TRBJ2-3; D may be TRBD1 (5 bases). V lost 3 bases and J 6 bases, leaving 13 bases between the germline ends. Germline loops: CDR1 SQVTM, CDR2 ANQGSEA. The CDR3 extends over 13 amino acids. CDR3 coding DNA: TGCAGCGTTGAGGCAGGGCTGGGGGATACGCAGTATTTT. Translating it yields CSVEAGLGDTQYF.

A few counts support this clonotype. The chain recombines TRBV11-2 with TRBJ2-5; 8 nucleotides agree with TRBD1. J was trimmed by 5 bases and V by 5 bases; bases with no gene match: 7. This CDR3 comprises 14 residues. Germline CDR1 and CDR2: SGHAT and FQNNGV. This chain's CDR3 is CASSKTGGWETQYF. The CDR3 bases are TGTGCCAGCAGCAAAACAGGGGGTTGGGAGACCCAGTACTTC.

V and J are TRBV6-5 and TRBJ2-1, with 9 bases identical to TRBD1. The CDR3 consists of 13 residues. CDR1 and CDR2 (germline): MNHEY, SVGAGI. V lost 8 bases to trimming and J lost 4 bases; unmatched junction nucleotides: 3. CDR3 in amino acids: CASGTGRYNEQFF. The CDR3 bases are TGTGCCAGCGGGACAGGGAGGTACAATGAGCAGTTCTTC.

This clonotype was observed a handful of times. The chain is built from TRBV3-1 and TRBJ2-1; D tentatively fits TRBD1 or TRBD2 (5 bases each). Germline V gene data show CDR1 as LGHDT and CDR2 as YNNKEL (reference sequence). Trimming removed 10 bases from V and 9 bases from J, with 13 bases in between. This CDR3 region has 11 residues. The CDR3 here is CATGAPSEQFF. The CDR3 coding sequence is TGTGCCACCGGGGCACCAAGTGAGCAGTTCTTC.

This clonotype has only a few counts. The chain carries TRBV5-1 and TRBJ2-3; unclear D gene. The germline gives CDR1 SGHRS, CDR2 YFSETQ. CDR3 size: 15 residues. The V gene lost 0 bases and the J gene lost 0 bases, with 8 bases spanning the gap. CDR3 in amino acids: CASSLATASTDTQYF. The CDR3 DNA follows: TGCGCCAGCAGCTTGGCTACAGCTAGCACAGATACGCAGTATTTT.

At least ten counts were recorded for this clonotype. The chain links TRBV7-2 to TRBJ2-2, with D unclear. Trimming cost V 1 base and J 4 bases, with 4 bases left between them. Germline CDR1 is SGHTA and CDR2 is FQGNSA. The CDR3 runs 13 residues. The CDR3 sequence: CASSLVLTGELFF. CDR3 coding DNA: TGTGCCAGCAGCTTAGTTCTCACCGGGGAGCTGTTTTTT.

This clonotype was detected many times. The chain uses TRBV25-1 and TRBJ1-4, with no clear D. V lost 11 bases and J 4 bases, leaving 8 bases between the germline ends. From germline, CDR1 is MGHDK and CDR2 SYGVNS. This CDR3 is 11 amino acids long. CDR3 DNA sequence: TGTGCCGATCCTGGTAATGAAAAACTGTTTTTT. This gives the protein CADPGNEKLFF.

This clonotype was found a few times. The chain combines TRBV29-1 with TRBJ2-1; no clear D gene. Germline V lookup: CDR1 SQVTM, CDR2 ANQGSEA. CDR3 size: 13 residues. The germline V and J ends were trimmed by 6 bases and 6 bases, with 15 bases remaining between them. The CDR3 DNA reads as TGCAGCGTGGCGCGGCCGGGCGGCAATGAGCAGTTCTTC. It specifies CSVARPGGNEQFF.

The sample holds a few counts of this clonotype. V and J are TRBV27 and TRBJ1-5; D might be TRBD1 (5 bases). The ends were cut back, 9 bases at V and 1 base at J, with 7 bases in the middle. This CDR3 spans 12 amino acids. Germline lookup yields CDR1 MNHEY and CDR2 SMNVEV (reference sequence). The CDR3 DNA sequence: TGTGCCAGTAGGGGCAGCAATCAGCCCCAGCATTTT. Protein: CASRGSNQPQHF.

The J gene is TRBJ1-6, the V gene TRBV11-2; tentative D call: TRBD1 (5 bases). Trimming shortened V by 3 bases and J by 5 bases, and 8 bases separated the two germline ends. The CDR3 has 14 residues. Germline lookup yields CDR1 SGHAT and CDR2 FQNNGV. CDR3 loop: CASSFRVHNSPLHF. CDR3 bases: TGTGCCAGCAGCTTCAGGGTCCATAATTCACCCCTCCACTTT.

This clonotype occurred a few times. V usage is TRBV5-4 and J usage is TRBJ2-1; 8 bases match TRBD2. Germline V lookup: CDR1 SGHNT, CDR2 YYREEE (reference sequence). The CDR3 spans 17 residues. With 3 bases clipped from V and 0 bases from J, the junction kept 8 bases outside the gene matches. The CDR3 is CASSSGLAPSSYNEQFF. CDR3 coding DNA: TGTGCCAGCAGCTCCGGACTAGCCCCAAGCTCCTACAATGAGCAGTTCTTC.

The J gene is TRBJ2-7, the V gene TRBV6-1; 11 positions agree with TRBD2. Trimming at V came to 0 bases and at J to 4 bases, leaving 5 bases not matched to a gene. The CDR3 has 16 amino acids. Germline V gene sequence: CDR1 MNHNS, CDR2 SASEGT. The CDR3 sequence is CASSEAGLAGGYEQYF. As DNA, the CDR3 is TGTGCCAGCAGTGAAGCGGGGCTAGCGGGGGGTTACGAGCAGTACTTC.

CDR3 region: CASSWDSNTGELFF. CDR3 DNA sequence: TGCGCCAGCAGCTGGGACAGTAACACCGGGGAGCTGTTTTTT. The chain employs TRBV4-3 and TRBJ2-2; TRBD1 matches at 7 bases. Germline trimming cut 5 bases from V and 2 bases from J; bases unmatched to any gene: 2. CDR3 length: 14 amino acids. The germline V gene encodes CDR1 LGHNA and CDR2 YSLEER.